This T cell receptor (beta chain) was identified during a study of T cell responses to AZD1222 COVID-19 vaccine. General study points: It was only a handful of AZD1222 recipients who were seropositive at baseline. Vaccine-related CD4 TCRs covered spike, predominating at 160-218 and 743-854. Clonal diversity was possibly underestimated, and white British individuals and females predominated among donors.

It was second doses at about 4 or about 12 weeks that were pooled. This CDR3 region has 13 residues. V was clipped by 7 bases and J by 5 bases, with 14 bases between them. From germline, CDR1 is MNHEY and CDR2 SVGAGI. With respect to this clone: What it binds is unknown.

The assay was immunoSEQ multiplex PCR, and TCRdb's table has in-frame clones only and misses some. In the table there are 70,000 to 95,000 clones, around 87% of which are singletons. The origin of this receptor is an adult who received the AZD1222 COVID-19 vaccine. J is TRBJ1-1 and V is TRBV6-5; unclear D gene. Sequenced here: peripheral blood, sampled 28 days after the second AZD1222 dose. The CDR3 DNA follows: TGTGCCAGCATCGGAATCCTAAGGACTGAAGCTTTCTTT. As protein: CASIGILRTEAFF.